This is a list of T cell receptor beta chains from one sample in a study of T cell responses to AZD1222 COVID-19 vaccine. Clones were sequenced by immunoSEQ multiplex PCR, and TCRdb holds only the in-frame ones, with some missing. The table records some 150,000 clones, 88% of them present only once. The material sequenced was peripheral blood, taken on day 0 of AZD1222 vaccination. The receptors were gathered from an adult in good health. The CDR3 runs from the conserved cysteine through the conserved F or W. The order of the fields is clone size, CDR3 length, J gene, D gene, V gene, CDR3 DNA, CDR3 protein. The D gene is left open where the match is weak. Rows may omit the clone size; those that give it use once, few, many or a size class.

abundance: once; len: 15; j_gene: TRBJ2-1; d_gene: TRBD1; v_gene: TRBV4-3; CDR3nt: TGCGCCAGCAGCCAAGAGGGGACAGGGTACAATGAGCAGTTCTTC; CDR3aa: CASSQEGTGYNEQFF
abundance: once; len: 14; j_gene: TRBJ1-1; d_gene: NA; v_gene: TRBV7-9; CDR3nt: TGTGCCAGCAGCTTTGGGGGTTTGAACACTGAAGCTTTCTTT; CDR3aa: CASSFGGLNTEAFF
abundance: NA; len: 19; j_gene: TRBJ1-4; d_gene: NA; v_gene: TRBV21-1; CDR3nt: TGTGCCAGCAGCAAAGTGAAACAGGAGCACACCACAACTAATGAAAAACTGTTTTTT; CDR3aa: CASSKVKQEHTTTNEKLFF
abundance: NA; len: 13; j_gene: TRBJ2-7; d_gene: NA; v_gene: TRBV6-6; CDR3nt: TGTGCCAGCAGGGATGGGGGGCCCTACGAGCAGTACTTC; CDR3aa: CASRDGGPYEQYF
abundance: NA; len: 13; j_gene: TRBJ2-7; d_gene: NA; v_gene: TRBV3-1/TRBV3-2; CDR3nt: TGTGCCAGCAGCCAAGTCCTTAGCTACGAGCAGTACTTC; CDR3aa: CASSQVLSYEQYF
abundance: once; len: 15; j_gene: TRBJ2-3; d_gene: TRBD2; v_gene: TRBV6-5; CDR3nt: TGTGCCAGCACGAGGAGCGGGGCACGCACAGATACGCAGTATTTT; CDR3aa: CASTRSGARTDTQYF
abundance: NA; len: 13; j_gene: TRBJ1-2; d_gene: NA; v_gene: TRBV27; CDR3nt: TGTGCCAGTAGACCGAGAGCTAACTATGGCTACACCTTC; CDR3aa: CASRPRANYGYTF
abundance: few; len: 16; j_gene: TRBJ2-7; d_gene: TRBD1; v_gene: TRBV4-2; CDR3nt: TGTGCCAGCAGCCAAGACCCGGGGACAGGGGCCTACGAGCAGTACTTC; CDR3aa: CASSQDPGTGAYEQYF
abundance: once; len: 14; j_gene: TRBJ1-2; d_gene: NA; v_gene: TRBV7-8; CDR3nt: TGTGCCAGCAGCTTAGTCCCAGGGTCGGGAGGCTACACCTTC; CDR3aa: CASSLVPGSGGYTF
abundance: NA; len: 11; j_gene: TRBJ2-1; d_gene: NA; v_gene: TRBV20-1; CDR3nt: TGCAGTGAACAGGGAAGGATTGAGCAGTTCTTC; CDR3aa: CSEQGRIEQFF
abundance: NA; len: 13; j_gene: TRBJ1-4; d_gene: NA; v_gene: TRBV10-3; CDR3nt: TGTGCCATCAGGTCTGCAACTAATGAAAAACTGTTTTTT; CDR3aa: CAIRSATNEKLFF
abundance: few; len: 15; j_gene: TRBJ2-7; d_gene: TRBD2; v_gene: TRBV15; CDR3nt: TGTGCCACCAGCAGTGGACTAGCGGGGGCATACGAGCAGTACTTC; CDR3aa: CATSSGLAGAYEQYF
abundance: NA; len: 16; j_gene: TRBJ2-3; d_gene: TRBD2; v_gene: TRBV5-4; CDR3nt: TGTGCCAGCAGCTGGGGTTCGGGGGGGCGCACAGATACGCAGTATTTT; CDR3aa: CASSWGSGGRTDTQYF
abundance: NA; len: 14; j_gene: TRBJ1-2; d_gene: TRBD1; v_gene: TRBV11-2; CDR3nt: TGTGCCAGCAGATCCGGGACAGGTTTTGGTGGCTACACCTTC; CDR3aa: CASRSGTGFGGYTF
abundance: once; len: 14; j_gene: TRBJ2-7; d_gene: TRBD1; v_gene: TRBV4-1; CDR3nt: TGCGCCAGCAGCACCCGGACAGGTGCCTACGAGCAGTACTTC; CDR3aa: CASSTRTGAYEQYF
abundance: once; len: 13; j_gene: TRBJ1-4; d_gene: NA; v_gene: TRBV19; CDR3nt: TGTGCCAGTAGGGCCCCGGCGGGTGAAAAACTGTTTTTT; CDR3aa: CASRAPAGEKLFF
abundance: NA; len: 15; j_gene: TRBJ2-2; d_gene: NA; v_gene: TRBV13; CDR3nt: TGTGCCAGCAGCTTAGGGCAGGGAAGGACCGGGGAGCTGTTTTTT; CDR3aa: CASSLGQGRTGELFF
abundance: NA; len: 13; j_gene: TRBJ1-2; d_gene: NA; v_gene: TRBV7-9; CDR3nt: TGTGCCAGCAGCTTAGACCGGTACTATGGCTACACCTTC; CDR3aa: CASSLDRYYGYTF
abundance: NA; len: 14; j_gene: TRBJ2-7; d_gene: NA; v_gene: TRBV7-2; CDR3nt: TGTGCCAGCAGCTTACGGGCCCCCCCCTACGAGCAGTACTTC; CDR3aa: CASSLRAPPYEQYF
abundance: NA; len: 13; j_gene: TRBJ1-5; d_gene: NA; v_gene: TRBV28; CDR3nt: TGTGCCAGCAACTTGGAAAGCAATCAGCCCCAGCATTTT; CDR3aa: CASNLESNQPQHF
abundance: NA; len: 13; j_gene: TRBJ1-2; d_gene: NA; v_gene: TRBV18; CDR3nt: TGTGCCACTACACCTTCTCGCGCCTATGGCTACACCTTC; CDR3aa: CATTPSRAYGYTF
abundance: NA; len: 15; j_gene: TRBJ2-6; d_gene: NA; v_gene: TRBV4-2; CDR3nt: TGTGCCAGCAGCCAAGATCGAAGTGGGGCCAACGTCCTGACTTTC; CDR3aa: CASSQDRSGANVLTF
abundance: NA; len: 13; j_gene: TRBJ1-5; d_gene: NA; v_gene: TRBV12-5; CDR3nt: TGTGCTAGTGGTTTGGGCCCAGGTGGGCCCCAGCATTTT; CDR3aa: CASGLGPGGPQHF
abundance: NA; len: 16; j_gene: TRBJ1-1; d_gene: NA; v_gene: TRBV18; CDR3nt: TGTGCCAGCTCACCACCCAGCGGGGGGACCTACACTGAAGCTTTCTTT; CDR3aa: CASSPPSGGTYTEAFF
abundance: NA; len: 11; j_gene: TRBJ2-7; d_gene: NA; v_gene: TRBV11-2; CDR3nt: TGTGCCACGACAGTGTCCCACGAGCAGTACTTC; CDR3aa: CATTVSHEQYF
abundance: NA; len: 16; j_gene: TRBJ1-1; d_gene: NA; v_gene: TRBV6-5; CDR3nt: TGTGCCAGCAGTTACTCCGGGACACCTTTTAGCACTGAAGCTTTCTTT; CDR3aa: CASSYSGTPFSTEAFF
abundance: NA; len: 17; j_gene: TRBJ2-7; d_gene: NA; v_gene: TRBV13; CDR3nt: TGTGCCAGCAGCTCAGGTGGTACCGGGACGGGCCTTTACGAGCAGTACTTC; CDR3aa: CASSSGGTGTGLYEQYF
abundance: NA; len: 14; j_gene: TRBJ2-2; d_gene: NA; v_gene: TRBV5-4; CDR3nt: TGTGCCAGCAGCAAAGGACACTACACCGGGGAGCTGTTTTTT; CDR3aa: CASSKGHYTGELFF
abundance: NA; len: 13; j_gene: TRBJ1-1; d_gene: NA; v_gene: TRBV5-3; CDR3nt: TGTGCCAGAAGCTTGAGGGTGAGTACTGAAGCTTTCTTT; CDR3aa: CARSLRVSTEAFF
abundance: NA; len: 13; j_gene: TRBJ2-2; d_gene: TRBD1; v_gene: TRBV7-2; CDR3nt: TGTGCCAGCAGCCCACAGGGGTTCGGGGAGCTGTTTTTT; CDR3aa: CASSPQGFGELFF
abundance: NA; len: 16; j_gene: TRBJ2-1; d_gene: TRBD2; v_gene: TRBV27; CDR3nt: TGTGCCAGCAGTGCGAATCTAGCGGGGCGGGGCAATGAGCAGTTCTTC; CDR3aa: CASSANLAGRGNEQFF
abundance: NA; len: 14; j_gene: TRBJ2-1; d_gene: NA; v_gene: TRBV11-2; CDR3nt: TGTGCCAGCACCCCCCTCGTCTCCTACAATGAGCAGTTCTTC; CDR3aa: CASTPLVSYNEQFF
abundance: NA; len: 13; j_gene: TRBJ2-7; d_gene: NA; v_gene: TRBV6-2/TRBV6-3; CDR3nt: TGTGCCAGCAGTTACGACGGGTCCCACGAGCAGTACTTC; CDR3aa: CASSYDGSHEQYF
abundance: NA; len: 15; j_gene: TRBJ1-3; d_gene: NA; v_gene: TRBV11-2; CDR3nt: TGTGCCAGCAGCCCAGGACTGAACTCTGGAAACACCATATATTTT; CDR3aa: CASSPGLNSGNTIYF
abundance: NA; len: 17; j_gene: TRBJ2-1; d_gene: NA; v_gene: TRBV4-3; CDR3nt: TGCGCCAGCAGCCAAGATGCGTGGTCGACATCGAATTATGAGCAGTTCTTC; CDR3aa: CASSQDAWSTSNYEQFF
abundance: NA; len: 13; j_gene: TRBJ1-6; d_gene: NA; v_gene: TRBV11-2; CDR3nt: TGTGCCAGCAGCCCGGACAGATCTTCACCCCTCCACTTT; CDR3aa: CASSPDRSSPLHF
abundance: NA; len: 13; j_gene: TRBJ2-5; d_gene: NA; v_gene: TRBV5-4; CDR3nt: TGTGCCAGCAGCTTGCCGGGACAAGAGACCCAGTACTTC; CDR3aa: CASSLPGQETQYF
abundance: NA; len: 15; j_gene: TRBJ1-3; d_gene: NA; v_gene: TRBV6-6; CDR3nt: TGTGCCAGCAGGAACAGGGCTAACTCTGGAAACACCATATATTTT; CDR3aa: CASRNRANSGNTIYF
abundance: NA; len: 14; j_gene: TRBJ1-3; d_gene: NA; v_gene: TRBV14; CDR3nt: TGTGCCAGCAGCCCAAACTACGCGGGAAACACCATATATTTT; CDR3aa: CASSPNYAGNTIYF
abundance: NA; len: 17; j_gene: TRBJ1-3; d_gene: NA; v_gene: TRBV7-2; CDR3nt: TGTGCCAGCAGCTCCAGGGTGCTAGACTTCTCTGGAAACACCATATATTTT; CDR3aa: CASSSRVLDFSGNTIYF
abundance: NA; len: 15; j_gene: TRBJ1-2; d_gene: TRBD1; v_gene: TRBV28; CDR3nt: TGTGCCAGCCTTTCCGCAGGGGGAAATACCTATGGCTACACCTTC; CDR3aa: CASLSAGGNTYGYTF